The T cell receptor (beta chain) described here comes from a study of blood T cells in healthy people across ages. General study findings and limits: Observed TCR beta diversity showed a strong correlation with the percentage of naive T cells as measured by flow cytometry.

Alongside a J-beta primer mix, a sample-barcoded 5' primer served in a second PCR lasting about 7 to 11 cycles. TCRdb ran MiXCR on the 5' RACE reads and lists one entry per CDR3 protein. The table records around 1,500,000 distinct CDR3 sequences, 42% of them present only once. As for this clonotype: What it binds is unknown.

This receptor was identified in a young woman in good health. The sample was blood.

The CDR3 region is CASSSLAGGDYGYTF. The CDR3 DNA follows: TGTGCCAGCAGCTCCCTCGCGGGGGGGGACTATGGCTACACCTTC. The chain links TRBV7-6 to TRBJ1-2, with a tentative D call TRBD1 (5 bases). The CDR3 spans 15 residues. Germline V CDR1 and CDR2: SGHVS, FNYEAQ. Trimming shortened V by 4 bases and J by 3 bases, and 15 bases separated the two germline ends.